Each of the 30 T cell receptor beta chains below was sequenced from the same sample in a study of T cell repertoires in ileal Crohn's disease. Time point in this sample: neoterminal ileum biopsy at postoperative endoscopy, about 6 months after surgery. Generated by immunoSEQ multiplex PCR, the TCRdb table keeps only in-frame clones and is missing some. The table has around 10,000 clones, around 80% seen once. Sequencing was carried out using ileal tissue. The receptors derive from an adult with Crohn's disease.

The rearrangement links TRBV5-4 to TRBJ2-1; 8 bases align to TRBD2. This CDR3 has 19 amino acids. V lost 0 bases, J lost 6 bases, and 17 bases stayed unmatched. CDR1 and CDR2 from the germline V gene are SGHNT and YYREEE (reference sequence). The CDR3 bases are TGTGCCAGCAGCTTGGCCTGGCGGGGGGAGATAACCGGGGCCAATGAGCAGTTCTTC. Amino acids: CASSLAWRGEITGANEQFF.

The gene calls are TRBV7-6 and TRBJ2-4, with TRBD1 matching 9 bases. The CDR3 extends over 15 amino acids. The germline CDR1 and CDR2 sequences are SGHVS and FNYEAQ. With V trimmed by 4 bases and J by 7 bases, 8 bases remained unmatched. The CDR3 loop is CASSSGTGWGNIQYF. CDR3 bases: TGTGCCAGCAGCTCAGGGACAGGGTGGGGGAACATTCAGTACTTC.

Note on this clone: The same CDR3 is also encoded by other DNA sequences in this sample. The chain recombines TRBV12-5 with TRBJ1-2; the D gene is possibly TRBD1 (6 bases). V lost 6 bases, J lost 4 bases, and 12 bases lay in between. In germline, CDR1 is LGHNT, CDR2 FRNRAP. CDR3 length: 13 residues. DNA of the CDR3: TGTGCTAGTGGCCAAGACAGGATCTATGGCTACACCTTC. It specifies CASGQDRIYGYTF. The full variable domain, with the rest looked up from reference TRBV12-5 and TRBJ1-2, is DARVTQTPRHKVTEMGQEVTMRCQPILGHNTVFWYRQTMMQGLELLAYFRNRAPLDDSGMPKDRFSAEMPDATLATLKIQPSEPRDSAVYFCASGQDRIYGYTFGSGTRLTVV.

This chain links TRBV19 with TRBJ1-1; 7 positions match TRBD1. Germline V lookup: CDR1 LNHDA, CDR2 SQIVND (reference sequence). V shed 5 bases, J shed 6 bases, and the junction held 6 bases outside the gene matches. The CDR3 sequence is 13 residues long. Written as DNA, the CDR3 is TGTGCCAGTAGTTCCTGGACAGGCCCTGAAGCTTTCTTT. It specifies CASSSWTGPEAFF.

This clone was picked up one time. This sequence joins TRBV19 and TRBJ1-1; TRBD1 agrees at 8 bases. Germline V gives CDR1 LNHDA, CDR2 SQIVND (reference sequence). Trimming at V came to 5 bases and at J to 6 bases, leaving 11 bases not matched to a gene. CDR3 length equals 15 residues. The CDR3 sequence: CASSGYRGGRAEAFF. For the CDR3, the DNA is TGTGCCAGTAGTGGCTACAGGGGGGGTAGGGCTGAAGCTTTCTTT.

In this sample, this clone turned up a few times. The chain joins TRBV5-5 to TRBJ2-1; 7 bases match TRBD1. CDR1 and CDR2 from the germline V gene are SGHKS and YYEKEE (reference sequence). This CDR3 region has 15 residues. V lost 4 bases to trimming and J lost 4 bases; unmatched junction nucleotides: 8. The CDR3 DNA follows: TGTGCCAGCAGCCCCCGGGACAGATCATACAATGAGCAGTTCTTC. Residues: CASSPRDRSYNEQFF.

This chain joins TRBV7-2 and TRBJ2-3, with TRBD2 matching 10 bases. The CDR3 sequence is 17 residues long. V was pared by 3 bases and J by 5 bases, with 11 bases of the junction left unmatched. Germline-derived CDR1 and CDR2 are SGHTA and FQGNSA. The CDR3 DNA reads as TGTGCCAGCAGCTTCCCCGGGGTAGCGGGGGGAGGAGATACGCAGTATTTT. The encoded protein is CASSFPGVAGGGDTQYF.

This clone came up a few times. V and J are TRBV29-1 and TRBJ2-3; possible D gene TRBD1, 6 bases. The CDR3 extends over 13 amino acids. Trimming pared 7 bases from V and 5 bases from J, leaving 16 bases between. CDR1 and CDR2 from the germline V gene are SQVTM and ANQGSEA. The CDR3 coding sequence is TGCAGCGCTCCTAGGCAGGGGATAGATACGCAGTATTTT. Its protein is CSAPRQGIDTQYF.

This clone was recorded a few times. This chain joins TRBV6-5 and TRBJ1-1; D unclear. Germline V gives CDR1 MNHEY, CDR2 SVGAGI. V lost 6 bases and J 1 base, leaving 15 bases between the germline ends. The CDR3 is 15 residues long. This CDR3 is CASSQTGSSNTEAFF. The CDR3 coding sequence is TGTGCCAGCAGCCAAACGGGATCCTCGAACACTGAAGCTTTCTTT.

This chain connects TRBV30 to TRBJ1-2, with 8 positions matching TRBD1. The CDR3 has 13 amino acids. The V gene's germline CDR1 is GTSNPN and CDR2 SVGIG (reference sequence). The junction had 3 bases not matched to a gene; V was cut back by 2 bases and J by 4 bases. CDR3 sequence reads: CAWSRTGSYGYTF. The CDR3 DNA follows: TGTGCCTGGAGTCGGACAGGGAGCTATGGCTACACCTTC.

Concerning this clone: A read error may account for a junction end that differs from germline. This chain uses TRBV6-5 with TRBJ2-7; no clear D. This CDR3 has 13 amino acids. Germline V lookup: CDR1 MNHEY, CDR2 SVGAGI. CDR3 residues: CASSDSSSYEQYF. CDR3 in DNA: TGTGCCAGCAGTGACTCTAGCTCCTACGAGCAGTACTTC.

The rearrangement uses TRBV7-2 and TRBJ1-1; 8 nucleotides match TRBD1. The CDR3 covers 14 residues. Germline V CDR1 and CDR2: SGHTA, FQGNSA. V lost 4 bases to trimming and J lost 4 bases; unmatched junction nucleotides: 5. The CDR3 DNA reads as TGTGCCAGCAGCTGGACAGGGTATAGCACTGAAGCTTTCTTT. Residues: CASSWTGYSTEAFF.

This chain links TRBV25-1 with TRBJ1-2; no clear D gene. The germline V gene encodes CDR1 MGHDK and CDR2 SYGVNS. The length of the CDR3 is 13 residues. Between the trimmed V and J ends, which lost 4 bases and 5 bases, there was a span of 11 bases. The CDR3 region is CASSGPGVYGYTF. In DNA, the CDR3 is TGTGCCAGCAGTGGACCGGGAGTATATGGCTACACCTTC.

V gene TRBV11-2 combines with J gene TRBJ1-6, with TRBD1 identical over 8 bases. Germline lookup yields CDR1 SGHAT and CDR2 FQNNGV. The CDR3 consists of 15 residues. V was pared by 5 bases and J by 6 bases, with 6 bases of the junction left unmatched. This chain's CDR3 is CASSPQGAGNSPLHF. For the CDR3, the DNA is TGTGCCAGCAGCCCCCAGGGGGCAGGTAATTCACCCCTCCACTTT.

As regards this clone: One junction end does not reproduce the germline sequence, and a read error may be involved. The chain is built from TRBV27 and TRBJ2-5; TRBD1 agrees at 8 bases. Germline CDR1 reads MNHEY; CDR2 reads SMNVEV (reference sequence). CDR3 size: 14 residues. The chain's CDR3 is CASSPGQAEEVQNF. The CDR3 DNA follows: TGTGCCAGCAGTCCGGGACAGGCGGAAGAAGTTCAGAACTTC.

The V call is TRBV11-3, the J call TRBJ2-7; the match to TRBD2 covers 10 bases. Per the germline V gene, CDR1 is SGHNT and CDR2 is YENEEA. The CDR3 loop spans 14 amino acids. Losses at the gene ends were 6 bases for V and 1 base for J; bases not matched to a gene: 3. CDR3 protein: CASSPSGGSYEQYF. DNA for the CDR3: TGTGCCAGCAGTCCTAGCGGGGGTTCCTACGAGCAGTACTTC.

The J gene is TRBJ2-7, the V gene TRBV30, with D maybe TRBD1 (5 bases). Trimming shortened V by 1 base and J by 2 bases, and 9 bases separated the two germline ends. Germline CDR1 reads GTSNPN; CDR2 reads SVGIG (reference sequence). There are 13 residues in the CDR3. The CDR3 region has the DNA TGTGCCTGGAGTGGCCGGACACCCTACGAGCAGTACTTC. Translated, it gives CAWSGRTPYEQYF.

The chain has TRBV15 and TRBJ1-1; D unclear. V was clipped by 4 bases and J by 1 base, with 7 bases between them. CDR1 is LNHNV and CDR2 is YYDKDF in the germline V gene (reference sequence). The CDR3 has 13 amino acids. Here the CDR3 DNA reads TGTGCCACCAGCACGCACGGGAACACTGAAGCTTTCTTT. It specifies CATSTHGNTEAFF. Looking up the rest from reference TRBV15 and TRBJ1-1 gives the full variable domain: DAMVIQNPRYQVTQFGKPVTLSCSQTLNHNVMYWYQQKSSQAPKLLFHYYDKDFNNEADTPDNFQSRRPNTSFCFLDIRSPGLGDTAMYLCATSTHGNTEAFFGQGTRLTVV.

CDR3: CASSPTGRANYGYTF. The CDR3 bases are TGTGCCAGCAGTCCTACAGGGAGAGCTAACTATGGCTACACCTTC. The rearrangement links TRBV6-5 to TRBJ1-2, with D maybe TRBD1 (6 bases). Between the trimmed V and J ends, which lost 5 bases and 0 bases, there was a span of 13 bases. Germline CDR1 and CDR2: MNHEY and SVGAGI. The CDR3 loop spans 15 amino acids.

The chain recombines TRBV29-1 with TRBJ1-5; 11 nucleotides agree with TRBD1. The CDR3 is 14 amino acids. The junction had 5 bases not matched to a gene; V was cut back by 7 bases and J by 3 bases. Germline V gives CDR1 SQVTM, CDR2 ANQGSEA. CDR3 in DNA: TGCAGCGGGGGGGACAGGGGGGCCAATCAGCCCCAGCATTTT. This encodes CSGGDRGANQPQHF. The complete variable domain, with remaining parts taken from reference TRBV29-1 and TRBJ1-5, reads SAVISQKPSRDICQRGTSLTIQCQVDSQVTMMFWYRQQPGQSLTLIATANQGSEATYESGFVIDKFPISRPNLTFSTLTVSNMSPEDSSIYLCSGGDRGANQPQHFGDGTRLSIL.

The rearrangement uses TRBV29-1 and TRBJ2-1; 7 bases map to TRBD1. The germline gives CDR1 SQVTM, CDR2 ANQGSEA. The CDR3 is 13 amino acids. The junction had 10 bases not matched to a gene; V was cut back by 8 bases and J by 6 bases. Here the CDR3 reads CSLTGPYGNEQFF. Here the CDR3 DNA reads TGCAGCTTGACAGGGCCTTATGGCAATGAGCAGTTCTTC.

The chain is built from TRBV6-6 and TRBJ2-7, with 9 bases that match TRBD2. From germline, CDR1 is MNHNY and CDR2 SVGAGI (reference sequence). V lost 6 bases to trimming and J lost 0 bases; unmatched junction nucleotides: 9. This CDR3 spans 16 amino acids. CDR3 sequence reads: CASSHSGGRSSYEQYF. In DNA, the CDR3 is TGTGCCAGCAGCCATAGCGGGGGACGGAGCTCCTACGAGCAGTACTTC.

This clone has only a few counts. The chain is built from TRBV10-1 and TRBJ2-3; 12 bases map to TRBD2. J lost 5 bases, V lost 4 bases, and 4 bases had no gene match. The CDR3 length is 15 residues. Germline CDR1 reads WNHNN; CDR2 reads SYGVQD (reference sequence). The CDR3 sequence: CASSVLAGGQDTQYF. CDR3 nucleotide sequence: TGCGCCAGCAGTGTTCTAGCGGGGGGGCAAGATACGCAGTATTTT.

The gene calls are TRBV11-2 and TRBJ1-6; D uncertain. Per the germline V gene, CDR1 is SGHAT and CDR2 is FQNNGV. The CDR3 runs to 13 residues. V was pared by 5 bases and J by 4 bases, with 6 bases between. The CDR3 DNA is TGTGCCAGCAGCCCCCGGTATAATTCACCCCTCCACTTT. It encodes CASSPRYNSPLHF.

The rearrangement links TRBV7-2 to TRBJ1-6; 7 nucleotides line up with TRBD1. The V segment lost 0 bases and the J segment 11 bases; nucleotides outside the gene matches: 4. Germline assignment: CDR1 SGHTA and CDR2 FQGNSA. This CDR3 comprises 14 residues. CDR3 sequence reads: CASSLALQGTPLHF. CDR3 sequence (DNA): TGTGCCAGCAGCTTAGCGTTACAGGGGACACCCCTCCACTTT.

The chain employs TRBV7-2 and TRBJ1-6; D is uncertain. With 1 base removed from V and 8 bases from J, the gap between germline ends came to 6 bases. Germline assignment: CDR1 SGHTA and CDR2 FQGNSA. This CDR3 spans 13 amino acids. DNA for the CDR3: TGTGCCAGCAGCTTAGATTCGGATTCACCCCTCCACTTT. This codes for CASSLDSDSPLHF.

A word on this clone: This same CDR3 is encoded by further DNA sequences in the sample. This chain links TRBV25-1 with TRBJ1-6, with no clear D. The CDR3 contains 14 residues. Germline lookup yields CDR1 MGHDK and CDR2 SYGVNS. V was pared by 3 bases and J by 3 bases, with 6 bases between. The CDR3: CASSDRFYNSPLHF. In nucleotides, the CDR3 is TGTGCCAGCAGTGACAGATTCTATAATTCACCCCTCCACTTT.

This clone was seen a few times. The chain carries TRBV9 and TRBJ2-3; 11 bases are shared with TRBD2. The CDR3 runs to 16 residues. Germline CDR1 is SGDLS and CDR2 is YYNGEE. V shed 4 bases, J shed 4 bases, and the junction held 8 bases outside the gene matches. CDR3 protein: CASSILAGGTADTQYF. CDR3 nucleotides: TGTGCCAGCAGCATTCTAGCGGGGGGCACCGCAGATACGCAGTATTTT.

This clone has just a few counts. V gene TRBV6-5 combines with J gene TRBJ1-3; TRBD1 matches 7 bases. V lost 7 bases to trimming and J lost 2 bases; unmatched junction nucleotides: 5. The CDR3 length is 14 residues. CDR1 is MNHEY, CDR2 SVGAGI, per germline. The CDR3 DNA reads TGTGCCAGCACCCCCGGGACAGCTGGAAACACCATATATTTT. Its translation: CASTPGTAGNTIYF.

This chain links TRBV6-6 with TRBJ1-2, with 8 bases fitting TRBD1. Germline V gene lookup returns CDR1 MNHNY and CDR2 SVGAGI (reference sequence). The CDR3 runs 16 residues. V gave up 8 bases and J gave up 8 bases; unmatched junction bases: 19. CDR3: CASPSGPGGPPGGYTF. DNA for the CDR3: TGTGCCAGCCCCTCAGGGCCAGGGGGCCCCCCCGGGGGCTACACCTTC.